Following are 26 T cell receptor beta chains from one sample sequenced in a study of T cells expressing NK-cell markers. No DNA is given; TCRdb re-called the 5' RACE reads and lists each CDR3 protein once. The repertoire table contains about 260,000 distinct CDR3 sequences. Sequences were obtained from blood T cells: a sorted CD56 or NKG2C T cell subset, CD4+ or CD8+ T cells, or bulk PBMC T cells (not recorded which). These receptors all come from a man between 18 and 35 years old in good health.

CDR3 sequence reads: CASSLAGGGGQFF. V is TRBV12-3 or TRBV12-4 and J is TRBJ2-1; as DNA is missing, the TRBD1 call by TCRdb cannot be tested. This CDR3 is 13 amino acids long.

CDR3: CASSRGLAGDHEQYF. The V and J genes are TRBV4-3 and TRBJ2-7; no DNA is available, so the TRBD2 call from TCRdb remains unchecked. CDR3 length equals 15 residues. Germline assignment: CDR1 LGHNA and CDR2 YSLEER.

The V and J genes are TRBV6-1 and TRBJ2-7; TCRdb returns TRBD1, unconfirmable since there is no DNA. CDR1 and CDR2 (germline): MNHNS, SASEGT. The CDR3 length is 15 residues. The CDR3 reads CASTIRGTGTYEQYF.

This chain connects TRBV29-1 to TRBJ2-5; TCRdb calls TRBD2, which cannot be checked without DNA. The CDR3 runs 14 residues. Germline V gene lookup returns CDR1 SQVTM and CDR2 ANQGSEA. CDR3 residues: CSVRDFRGIETQYF. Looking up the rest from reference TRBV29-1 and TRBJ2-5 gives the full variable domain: SAVISQKPSRDICQRGTSLTIQCQVDSQVTMMFWYRQQPGQSLTLIATANQGSEATYESGFVIDKFPISRPNLTFSTLTVSNMSPEDSSIYLCSVRDFRGIETQYFGPGTRLLVL.

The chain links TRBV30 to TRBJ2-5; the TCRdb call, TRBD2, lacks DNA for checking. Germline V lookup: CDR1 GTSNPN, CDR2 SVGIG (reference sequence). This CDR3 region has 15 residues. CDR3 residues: CAWSRLAGGPETQYF.

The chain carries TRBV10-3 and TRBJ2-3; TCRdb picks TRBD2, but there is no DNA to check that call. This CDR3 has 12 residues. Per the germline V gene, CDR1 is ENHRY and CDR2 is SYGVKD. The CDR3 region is CATQLAGDTQYF.

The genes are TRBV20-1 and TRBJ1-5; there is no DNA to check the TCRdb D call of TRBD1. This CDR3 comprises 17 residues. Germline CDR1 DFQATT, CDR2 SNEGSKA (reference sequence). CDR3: CSATERMGARSNQPQHF.

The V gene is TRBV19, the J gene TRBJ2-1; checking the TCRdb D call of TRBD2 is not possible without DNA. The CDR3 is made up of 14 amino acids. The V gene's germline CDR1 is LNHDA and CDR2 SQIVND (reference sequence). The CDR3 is CASSIVGGEGEQFF.

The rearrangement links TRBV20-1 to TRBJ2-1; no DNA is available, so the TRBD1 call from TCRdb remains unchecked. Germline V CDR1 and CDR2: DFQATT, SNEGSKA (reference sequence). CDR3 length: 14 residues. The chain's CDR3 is CSALGQQGYNEQFF.

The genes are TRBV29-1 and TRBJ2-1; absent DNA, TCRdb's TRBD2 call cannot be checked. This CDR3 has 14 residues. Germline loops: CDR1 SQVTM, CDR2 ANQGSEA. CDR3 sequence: CRNRGLAGDYEQFF.

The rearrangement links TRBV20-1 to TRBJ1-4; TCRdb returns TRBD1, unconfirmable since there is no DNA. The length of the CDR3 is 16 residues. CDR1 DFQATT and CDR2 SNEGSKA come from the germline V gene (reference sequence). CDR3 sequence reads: CSARRGRRSTNEKLFF.

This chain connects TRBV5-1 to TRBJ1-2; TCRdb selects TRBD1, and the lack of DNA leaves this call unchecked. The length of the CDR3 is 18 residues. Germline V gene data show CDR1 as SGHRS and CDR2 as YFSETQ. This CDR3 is CASSLGPGTGSSNYGYTF.

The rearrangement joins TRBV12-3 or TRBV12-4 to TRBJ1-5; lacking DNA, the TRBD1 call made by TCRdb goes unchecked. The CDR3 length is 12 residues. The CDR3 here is CASRGAGQPQHF.

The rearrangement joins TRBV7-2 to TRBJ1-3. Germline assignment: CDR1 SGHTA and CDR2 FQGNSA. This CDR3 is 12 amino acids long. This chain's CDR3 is CASRRSGNTIYF.

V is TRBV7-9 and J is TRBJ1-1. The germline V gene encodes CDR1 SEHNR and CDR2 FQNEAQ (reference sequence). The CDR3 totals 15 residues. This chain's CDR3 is CASSPSPGRNTEAFF.

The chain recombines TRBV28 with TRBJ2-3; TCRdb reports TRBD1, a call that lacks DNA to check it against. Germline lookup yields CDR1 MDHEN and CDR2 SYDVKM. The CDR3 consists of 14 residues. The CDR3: CASSQGGVTDTQYF.

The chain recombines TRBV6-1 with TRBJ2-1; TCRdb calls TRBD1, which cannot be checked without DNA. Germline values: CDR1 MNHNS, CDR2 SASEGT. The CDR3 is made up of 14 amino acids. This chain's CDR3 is CASRDGGKGAQQFF.

The CDR3 here is CASSEERRGRHLFYNEQFF. V and J are TRBV11-1 and TRBJ2-1; the TCRdb D gene call, TRBD2, has no DNA to confirm it. This CDR3 spans 19 amino acids. Germline V gives CDR1 SGHAT, CDR2 FQDESV (reference sequence).

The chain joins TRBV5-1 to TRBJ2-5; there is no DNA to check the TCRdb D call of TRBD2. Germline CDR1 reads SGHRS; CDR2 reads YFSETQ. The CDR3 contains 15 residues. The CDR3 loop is CASSSSGRVEETQYF. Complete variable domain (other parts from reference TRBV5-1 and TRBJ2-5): KAGVTQTPRYLIKTRGQQVTLSCSPISGHRSVSWYQQTPGQGLQFLFEYFSETQRNKGNFPGRFSGRQFSNSRSEMNVSTLELGDSALYLCASSSSGRVEETQYFGPGTRLLVL.

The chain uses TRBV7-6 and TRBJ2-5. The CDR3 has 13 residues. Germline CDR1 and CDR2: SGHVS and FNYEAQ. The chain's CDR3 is CASSLALRGTQYF. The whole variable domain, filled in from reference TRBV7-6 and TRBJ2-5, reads GAGVSQSPRYKVTKRGQDVALRCDPISGHVSLYWYRQALGQGPEFLTYFNYEAQQDKSGLPNDRFSAERPEGSISTLTIQRTEQRDSAMYRCASSLALRGTQYFGPGTRLLVL.

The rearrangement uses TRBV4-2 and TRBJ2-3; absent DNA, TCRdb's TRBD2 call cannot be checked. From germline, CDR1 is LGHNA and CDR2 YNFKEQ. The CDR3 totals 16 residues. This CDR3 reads CASSQELAEGSDTQYF.

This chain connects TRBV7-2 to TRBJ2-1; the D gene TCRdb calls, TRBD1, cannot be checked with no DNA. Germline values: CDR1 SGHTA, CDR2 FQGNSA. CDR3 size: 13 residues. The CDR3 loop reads CASSPRPEHEQFF.

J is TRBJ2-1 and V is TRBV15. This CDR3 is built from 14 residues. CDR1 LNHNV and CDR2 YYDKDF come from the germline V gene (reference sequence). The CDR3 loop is CATSRELELDEQFF.

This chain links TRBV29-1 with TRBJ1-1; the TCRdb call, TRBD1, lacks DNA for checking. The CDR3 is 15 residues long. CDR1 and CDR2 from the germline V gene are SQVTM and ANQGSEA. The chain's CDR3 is CSVELRPSRGTEAFF.

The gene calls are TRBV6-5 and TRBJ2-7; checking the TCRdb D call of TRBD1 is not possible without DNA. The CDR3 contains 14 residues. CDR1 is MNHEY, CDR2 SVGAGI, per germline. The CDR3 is CASSYDRAPYEQYF.

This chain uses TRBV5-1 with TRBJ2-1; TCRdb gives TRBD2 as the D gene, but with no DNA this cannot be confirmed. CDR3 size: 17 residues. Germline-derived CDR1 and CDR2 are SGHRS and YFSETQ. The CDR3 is CASSQWGAGGPTHEQFF. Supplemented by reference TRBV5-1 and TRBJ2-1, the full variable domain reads KAGVTQTPRYLIKTRGQQVTLSCSPISGHRSVSWYQQTPGQGLQFLFEYFSETQRNKGNFPGRFSGRQFSNSRSEMNVSTLELGDSALYLCASSQWGAGGPTHEQFFGPGTRLTVL.